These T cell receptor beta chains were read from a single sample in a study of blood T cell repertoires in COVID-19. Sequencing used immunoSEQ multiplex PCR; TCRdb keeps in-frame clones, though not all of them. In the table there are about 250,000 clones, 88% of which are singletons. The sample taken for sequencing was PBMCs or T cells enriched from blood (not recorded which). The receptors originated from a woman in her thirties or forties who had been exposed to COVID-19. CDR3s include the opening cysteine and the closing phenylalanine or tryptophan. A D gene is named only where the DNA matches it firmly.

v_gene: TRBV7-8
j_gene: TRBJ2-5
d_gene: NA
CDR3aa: CASSLYGTGETQYF
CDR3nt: TGTGCCAGCAGCCTGTACGGGACTGGAGAGACCCAGTACTTC

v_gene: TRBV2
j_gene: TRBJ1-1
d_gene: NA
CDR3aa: CASRGEVGAFF
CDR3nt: TGTGCCAGCAGAGGGGAGGTGGGGGCTTTCTTT

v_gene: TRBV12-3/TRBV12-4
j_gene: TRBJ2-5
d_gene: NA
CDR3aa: CASSTDQETQYF
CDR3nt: TGTGCCAGCAGTACGGACCAAGAGACCCAGTACTTC

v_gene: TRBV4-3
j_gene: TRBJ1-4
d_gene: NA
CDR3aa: CASSQDFPSFATNEKLFF
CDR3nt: TGCGCCAGCAGCCAAGACTTCCCGAGCTTTGCAACTAATGAAAAACTGTTTTTT

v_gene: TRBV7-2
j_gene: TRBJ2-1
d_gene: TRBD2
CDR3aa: CASSSSGVYNEQFF
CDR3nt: TGTGCCAGCAGTTCTAGCGGGGTATACAATGAGCAGTTCTTC

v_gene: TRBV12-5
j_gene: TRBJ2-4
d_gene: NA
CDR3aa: CASALDRTNIQYF
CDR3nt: TGTGCTAGTGCCCTCGACAGGACAAACATTCAGTACTTC

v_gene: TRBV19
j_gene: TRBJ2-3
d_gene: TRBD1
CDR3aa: CASSDRGRIDTQYF
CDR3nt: TGTGCCAGTAGTGACAGGGGGCGCATAGATACGCAGTATTTT

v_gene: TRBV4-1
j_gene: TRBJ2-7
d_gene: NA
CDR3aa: CASSQEDSDLGEQYF
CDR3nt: TGCGCCAGCAGCCAAGAAGACAGCGACTTGGGGGAGCAGTACTTC

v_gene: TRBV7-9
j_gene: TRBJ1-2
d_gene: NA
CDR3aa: CASSFDLRIGYTF
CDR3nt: TGTGCCAGCAGCTTTGACTTACGAATAGGCTACACCTTC

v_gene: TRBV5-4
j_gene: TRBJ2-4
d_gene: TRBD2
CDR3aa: CASSHGTSGGRDIQYF
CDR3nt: TGTGCCAGCAGCCACGGGACTAGCGGGGGTAGGGACATTCAGTACTTC

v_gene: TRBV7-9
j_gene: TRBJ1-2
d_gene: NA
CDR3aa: CASSLTEGSYGYTF
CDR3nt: TGTGCCAGCAGCTTGACCGAGGGTAGCTATGGCTACACCTTC

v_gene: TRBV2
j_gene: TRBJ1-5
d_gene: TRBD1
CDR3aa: CASRRLTGFNQPQHF
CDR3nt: TGTGCCAGCAGAAGACTGACAGGGTTCAATCAGCCCCAGCATTTT

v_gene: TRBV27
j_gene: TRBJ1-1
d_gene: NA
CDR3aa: CASSPFWQGTTEAFF
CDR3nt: TGTGCCAGCAGCCCTTTCTGGCAGGGTACAACTGAAGCTTTCTTT

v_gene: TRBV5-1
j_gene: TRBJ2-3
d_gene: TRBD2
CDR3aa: CASKLGLSSDTQYF
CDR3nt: TGTGCCAGCAAGTTGGGACTATCTTCAGATACGCAGTATTTT

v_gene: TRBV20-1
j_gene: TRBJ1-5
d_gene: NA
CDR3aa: CSAFQGQPQHF
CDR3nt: TGCAGTGCTTTCCAGGGACAGCCCCAGCATTTT

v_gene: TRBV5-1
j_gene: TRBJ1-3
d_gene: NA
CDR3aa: CASSFLGLGSGNTIYF
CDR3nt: TGTGCCAGCAGCTTTCTGGGGCTGGGCTCTGGAAACACCATATATTTT

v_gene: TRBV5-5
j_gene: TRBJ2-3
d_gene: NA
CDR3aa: CASYLGGPTQYF
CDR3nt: TGTGCCAGCTACCTTGGAGGTCCTACGCAGTATTTT